These T cell receptor beta chains were read from a single sample in a study of shared clonotypes between healthy human individuals. This table comes from immunoSEQ multiplex PCR, and its TCRdb copy is limited to in-frame clones, with some not included. Here the sample spans millions of clones, 93% being singletons. The sequenced material came from naive CD4+ T cells from PBMCs. Receptors originate from a man aged 18 to 30 in good health. Some clones in this sample may be carry-over from other donors' samples. The CDR3 runs from the conserved cysteine through the conserved F or W.

len	j_gene	v_gene	CDR3aa
15	TRBJ1-5	TRBV30	CAWNTGTAGGQPQHF
15	TRBJ2-1	TRBV9	CASSVAGTINNEQFF
15	TRBJ1-3	TRBV4-3	CASSQAGTTGNTIYF
13	TRBJ1-4	TRBV5-5	CASRPGTTEKLFF
18	TRBJ1-5	TRBV5-1	CASSIGTAEHYSNQPQHF
12	TRBJ2-4	TRBV19	CASSIQGYIQYF
15	TRBJ2-4	TRBV28	CASSLSGLAKNIQYF
14	TRBJ1-1	TRBV5-6	CASSLGQGRAEAFF
15	TRBJ2-7	TRBV5-7	CASSSGLAGPYEQYF
16	TRBJ2-5	TRBV7-2	CASSLEAGAGQETQYF
14	TRBJ2-7	TRBV6-1	CASRSRTGAYEQYF
15	TRBJ2-5	TRBV7-9	CASSPSGRAGETQYF
13	TRBJ2-7	TRBV15	CATSREGVYEQYF
16	TRBJ2-3	TRBV6-6	CASSYPTGGGTDTQYF
15	TRBJ1-3	TRBV7-3	CASSFDRGPGNTIYF
12	TRBJ2-3	TRBV29-1	CSVDVATDTQYF
12	TRBJ2-1	TRBV28	CASHSIRDEQFF
14	TRBJ2-3	TRBV28	CASTRSGGTDTQYF
14	TRBJ2-5	TRBV6-6	CASSYAGAGETQYF
17	TRBJ1-1	TRBV19	CASTPPPDRDRTREAFF
20	TRBJ1-4	TRBV4-1	CASTQPNPAKRTSTNEKLFF
16	TRBJ2-2	TRBV14	CASSQGDRGNTGELFF
15	TRBJ2-6	TRBV10-3	CAISEKAAGANVLTF